The entry below gives a single T cell receptor beta chain sequence along with its context. In its sample, this clonotype was seen many times. This receptor's antigen is unknown. Base-call qualities are not available, and no considerably larger clone is one nucleotide away. These data come from a study of T cells after yellow fever vaccination (dated by TCRdb to about 2019). Context from the whole study: Libraries from fractions with low cell numbers were prepared with the SMART-Seq v4 Ultra Low Input RNA kit. To track T-cell clones before and after primary and booster YFV17D yellow fever vaccination, bulk TCR alpha and beta repertoires were sequenced longitudinally. The cohort comprised two healthy male donors, one aged 18 to 30 and one aged 30 to 40 years. Blood was collected at multiple timepoints before and after primary and secondary immunization, and bulk PBMC replicates and cell subsets were isolated. Results the study describes overall, beyond this receptor: A small share of clonotypes was detected in both CD4 and CD8 compartments, with the overlap likely arising from convergent recombination. After the booster, most clones that had expanded after primary vaccination were detected again (about 95% of CD4 and about 88% of CD8), suggesting broad maintenance of memory. Only a couple of donors were included in the study, so the extent to which the findings can be generalized is limited. The secondary T-cell response was found to be weaker but faster than the primary response, with a peak reached on day 5 rather than on day 15. FACS-sorted repertoires could contain abundant contaminating clonotypes from the bulk population, so computational filtering was required.

Interpreted using the paper, the treatment or condition label stands for: live attenuated yellow fever vaccine strain. A standard Ficoll-Paque protocol was used to isolate PBMCs from peripheral blood. Dynabeads CD4 and CD8 positive selection kits were used to isolate the CD4 and CD8 T-cell fractions. TriZol was used to extract RNA from bulk PBMCs, CD4 and CD8 fractions, and dextramer-positive and dextramer-negative fractions. Based on the germline V gene (reference sequence), the CDR1 and CDR2 sequences are SGHKS and YYEKEE. The V end loses 4 bases and the J end loses 7 bases, and a stretch of 17 bases separates them. The CDR3 measures 14 amino acids from cysteine to phenylalanine. The entry retains the CDR3 DNA only, 42 bases that are in frame from base 1. Sequencing took place on an Illumina NovaSeq 6000. Synthesis of TCR cDNA relied on 5'RACE template switching, a step that introduced a universal primer site along with unique molecular identifiers. Priming for cDNA synthesis came from both the TCR alpha and TCR beta constant segments. Libraries were amplified in two PCR steps, with sample barcodes and sequencing adapters added in the second step. Sequencing of the libraries was done on either Illumina HiSeq 2500 (2x100 bp) or NovaSeq (2x150 bp). In the original analysis: MIGEC was used to demultiplex reads and collapse the reads into UMI consensus sequences, and MiXCR was used for V(D)J alignment. Vaccine-responding clonotypes were identified with edgeR using replicate PBMC samples, with FDR below 0.01 and a log2 fold change above 5 up to day 15 being required. Each bulk clonotype was labeled CD4 or CD8 based on which sequenced repertoire, CD4 or CD8, contained the clonotype at higher abundance. TCRdb reran the public reads through fastp at Q25 and MiXCR, keeping productive beta chains. CDR3 protein duplicates are merged, each entry listing the most common genes and DNA. The V and J calls reflect TCRdb's pipeline rather than the authors' work. The sample table records about 210,000 distinct CDR3 sequences; approximately 3% of these occur just once. The ten biggest clones cover around 3.2% of the sample.

Recombination linked TRBV5-5 to TRBJ1-2, with TRBD1 tentatively as D gene (5 bases match). This material consisted of CD4+ T cells sorted from PBMCs, taken 10 days after the yellow fever booster vaccination. This clonotype was obtained from a man younger than 30 who received the YFV17D yellow fever vaccine. At the DNA level, the sequence is TGTGCCAGCAGCCCTGGAGGGGTTGGAATTGGCTACACCTTC. The translation is CASSPGGVGIGYTF.